The entry below gives a single TCR beta chain sequence along with its context. This CDR3 is built from 13 residues. The V and J ends lost 4 bases and 8 bases, in that order; junction bases with no gene match: 6. Germline V gives CDR1 SGHRS, CDR2 YFSETQ. Via MiXCR, TCRdb re-called the 5' RACE reads, giving one row per CDR3 protein. The sample lists around 150,000 distinct CDR3 sequences; roughly 44% were seen once. This record belongs to a study of CD8 T cells in ankylosing spondylitis. This receptor was obtained from a male donor with ankylosing spondylitis. The chain has TRBV5-1 and TRBJ1-2, with 9 bases that match TRBD1. Sequencing was done on a sample of synovial fluid, either unsorted or a sorted T cell fraction (not recorded which). In DNA form, the CDR3 reads TGCGCCAGCAGCACAGGACAGGGGCCCGGCTACACCTTC. It is translated as CASSTGQGPGYTF. The full variable domain, its missing parts supplied by reference TRBV5-1 and TRBJ1-2, is KAGVTQTPRYLIKTRGQQVTLSCSPISGHRSVSWYQQTPGQGLQFLFEYFSETQRNKGNFPGRFSGRQFSNSRSEMNVSTLELGDSALYLCASSTGQGPGYTFGSGTRLTVV.